Listed below are T cell receptor beta chains from one sample, sequenced in a study of Graves' ophthalmopathy and Graves' hyperthyroidism. TCRdb reprocessed the multiplex PCR reads via MiXCR and lists one record per CDR3 protein. The repertoire holds some 750,000 distinct CDR3 sequences, about 44% seen once, with about 40% in the top ten. The sequencing sample was made of peripheral blood. The receptor source for this set is an adult man with Graves' ophthalmopathy. The CDR3 runs from the conserved cysteine through the conserved F or W. A D gene is named only where the DNA matches it firmly. Size tells how often a clone was seen (once, few, many) or the class of an expanded clone, and some rows leave it out.

v_call: TRBV29-1
d_call: NA
clone_size: NA
j_call: TRBJ2-6
cdr3_aa: CSVGVGQGLTF
cdr3_nt: TGCAGCGTTGGGGTCGGCCAGGGCCTGACTTTC

v_call: TRBV7-9
d_call: NA
clone_size: NA
j_call: TRBJ2-4
cdr3_aa: CASSQGGAAKNIQYF
cdr3_nt: TGTGCCAGCAGCCAAGGTGGGGCGGCCAAAAACATTCAGTACTTC

v_call: TRBV27
d_call: NA
clone_size: few
j_call: TRBJ1-2
cdr3_aa: CASSLSGTPGSGYTF
cdr3_nt: TGTGCCAGCAGTTTATCAGGGACCCCAGGGAGTGGCTACACCTTC

v_call: TRBV9
d_call: NA
clone_size: NA
j_call: TRBJ1-5
cdr3_aa: CASSSDSFNQPQHF
cdr3_nt: TGTGCCAGCAGCTCGGACAGTTTCAATCAGCCCCAGCATTTT

v_call: TRBV7-8
d_call: TRBD2
clone_size: NA
j_call: TRBJ2-2
cdr3_aa: CASSTNLAGGNTGELFF
cdr3_nt: TGTGCCAGCAGCACCAACCTAGCGGGGGGAAACACCGGGGAGCTGTTTTTT

v_call: TRBV20-1
d_call: TRBD2
clone_size: NA
j_call: TRBJ2-7
cdr3_aa: CSASQGTSASSEQYF
cdr3_nt: TGCAGTGCTAGTCAAGGGACTAGCGCGTCGAGCGAGCAGTACTTC

v_call: TRBV7-9
d_call: NA
clone_size: many
j_call: TRBJ1-6
cdr3_aa: CASSSSGAAGSPLHF
cdr3_nt: TGTGCCAGCAGCTCCTCGGGGGCGGCAGGGTCACCCCTCCACTTT

v_call: TRBV10-2
d_call: NA
clone_size: NA
j_call: TRBJ2-1
cdr3_aa: CASRDNEQFF
cdr3_nt: TGCGCCAGCAGAGACAATGAGCAGTTCTTC

v_call: TRBV5-8
d_call: NA
clone_size: few
j_call: TRBJ2-7
cdr3_aa: CASSLGSAGYEQYF
cdr3_nt: TGTGCCAGCAGCTTAGGGAGTGCGGGCTACGAGCAGTACTTC

v_call: TRBV10-3
d_call: NA
clone_size: NA
j_call: TRBJ1-6
cdr3_aa: CAISERQLNSPLHF
cdr3_nt: TGTGCCATCAGTGAACGGCAGCTTAATTCACCCCTCCACTTT

v_call: TRBV29-1
d_call: TRBD1
clone_size: NA
j_call: TRBJ2-7
cdr3_aa: CSVEGGQGVSSEQYF
cdr3_nt: TGCAGCGTTGAAGGGGGACAGGGGGTATCGAGTGAGCAGTACTTC

v_call: TRBV12-3/TRBV12-4
d_call: NA
clone_size: NA
j_call: TRBJ1-4
cdr3_aa: CASSSGEEKLFF
cdr3_nt: TGTGCCAGCAGTTCGGGGGAGGAAAAACTGTTTTTT

v_call: TRBV13
d_call: NA
clone_size: many
j_call: TRBJ1-6
cdr3_aa: CASSLRGDRSPLHF
cdr3_nt: TGTGCCAGCAGCTTACGCGGGGACCGATCACCCCTCCACTTT

v_call: TRBV2
d_call: NA
clone_size: few
j_call: TRBJ1-1
cdr3_aa: CASSQRGGRGATEAFF
cdr3_nt: TGTGCCAGCAGTCAAAGAGGGGGGCGGGGAGCCACTGAAGCTTTCTTT